Reported below is one T cell receptor (beta chain). Its antigen is still unknown. PCR involved 60 Vbeta and 13 Jbeta primers. Assay: immunoSEQ multiplex PCR; the TCRdb copy retains only in-frame clones and omits some. The sample lists roughly 54,000 clones; around 70% were seen once. These data come from a study of cytomegalovirus exposure and HLA in healthy donors. Study-wide context: Findings of an earlier analysis included about 120 million unique TCR beta sequences from 170 million or so T cells.

Study conclusions and caveats: Immune exposure was documented only through CMV serostatus. What was likely a sequencing artifact was a cluster of highly shared sequence variants.

CDR1 is SGDLS and CDR2 is YYNGEE in the germline V gene. This CDR3 region has 15 residues. The trim removed 4 bases at V and 8 bases at J, leaving 7 bases unmatched. The rearrangement links TRBV9 to TRBJ1-6; the match to TRBD1 covers 9 bases. The TCR was taken from a woman aged 55-69 years in good health and CMV-seropositive. What was sequenced was PBMCs. CDR3: CASSPRRQGDSPLHF. In DNA form, the CDR3 reads TGTGCCAGCAGCCCTCGGAGACAGGGGGATTCACCCCTCCACTTT.